This T cell receptor (beta chain) was recorded in a study of shared clonotypes between healthy human individuals. Libraries were prepared by immunoSEQ multiplex PCR; TCRdb keeps only in-frame clonotypes and omits some of them. Seen here are 1,400,000 or so clones, 97% to 99% observed once, and the top ten hold 0.36%. The sequence was collected from a man aged 30 to 45 in good health. The sequencing input was naive CD4+ T cells sorted from blood. Sample subset: CD45RA+ positively selected.

The CDR3 loop reads CASSPPGLLAYEQYF. The CDR3 DNA sequence: TGTGCCAGCAGCCCGCCGGGGCTTCTGGCCTACGAGCAGTACTTC. The V gene is TRBV27, the J gene TRBJ2-7; D is perhaps TRBD1 or TRBD2 (5 bases each). The CDR3 has 15 residues. CDR1 MNHEY and CDR2 SMNVEV come from the germline V gene (reference sequence). The V gene lost 6 bases and the J gene lost 2 bases, with 17 bases spanning the gap.